This T cell receptor (beta chain) was observed in a study of a mutant IDH1 vaccine in newly diagnosed glioma. This CDR3 has 15 amino acids. V lost 6 bases, J lost 1 base, and 2 bases stayed unmatched. Germline assignment: CDR1 LGHNA and CDR2 YSLEER. Libraries were prepared by immunoSEQ multiplex PCR; TCRdb keeps only in-frame clonotypes and omits some of them. The table has approximately 52,000 clones, roughly 80% seen once; the top ten hold 1.8%. As to time point: baseline, week 1 (first vaccination visit). Treatment in this sample: pre-vaccination baseline after standard-of-care therapy. New WHO grade 3 or 4 astrocytomas that were IDH1-mutant and ATRX-lost had been found in donors.

The V call is TRBV4-3, the J call TRBJ2-5; 13 bases match TRBD2. The sequencing here drew on PBMCs, taken from a glioma patient treated with radiotherapy, temozolomide or both. The sequence came from a woman in her thirties or forties with glioma. The CDR3 DNA follows: TGCGCCAGCAGTAGGACTAGCGGGAGCCAAGAGACCCAGTACTTC. It specifies CASSRTSGSQETQYF.